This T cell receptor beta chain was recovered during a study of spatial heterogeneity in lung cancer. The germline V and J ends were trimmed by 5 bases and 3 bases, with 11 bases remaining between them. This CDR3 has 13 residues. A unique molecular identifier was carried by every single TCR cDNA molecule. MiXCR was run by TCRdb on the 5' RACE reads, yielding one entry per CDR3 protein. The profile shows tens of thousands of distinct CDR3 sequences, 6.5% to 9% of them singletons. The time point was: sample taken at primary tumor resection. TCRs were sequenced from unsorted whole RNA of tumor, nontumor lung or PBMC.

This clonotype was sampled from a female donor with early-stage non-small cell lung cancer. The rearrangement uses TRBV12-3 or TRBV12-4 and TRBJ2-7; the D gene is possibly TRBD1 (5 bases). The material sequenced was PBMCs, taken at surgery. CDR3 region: CASSRQIVYEQYF. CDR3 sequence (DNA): TGTGCCAGCAGTCGACAGATAGTCTACGAGCAGTACTTC.